This is a list of T cell receptor beta chains from one sample in a study of T-cell reconstitution after alpha-beta-depleted transplantation in children. MiXCR, run by TCRdb on the PCR reads, gives a single entry per CDR3 protein. The top ten clones hold around 2% of a sample with a few hundred thousand distinct CDR3 sequences, 10% to 15% of them seen once. Sequencing used PBMCs, mostly from graft donor cells, obtained 360 days after TCRalphabeta/CD19-depleted stem cell transplant. These receptors all come from a male patient younger than 18 who had a stem cell transplant for acute myeloid leukemia, so the T cells may come from the graft donor. The CDR3 runs from the conserved cysteine through the conserved F or W. D genes are given only for firm matches. Size values are once, few and many counts, or a class for expanded clones, and some rows have none.

j_call: TRBJ2-7; d_call: TRBD1; v_call: TRBV9; clone_size: few; cdr3_aa: CASSAGTGYYEQYF; cdr3_nt: TGTGCCAGCAGCGCTGGGACAGGGTACTACGAGCAGTACTTC
j_call: TRBJ2-1; d_call: TRBD1; v_call: TRBV7-6; clone_size: few; cdr3_aa: CASSTGQGAYDEQFF; cdr3_nt: TGTGCCAGCAGCACCGGACAGGGGGCTTACGATGAGCAGTTCTTC
j_call: TRBJ2-2; d_call: -; v_call: TRBV3-1; clone_size: few; cdr3_aa: CASSHATALRGGTGELFF; cdr3_nt: TGTGCCAGCAGCCACGCGACAGCCCTCAGGGGAGGCACCGGGGAGCTGTTTTTT
j_call: TRBJ2-6; d_call: -; v_call: TRBV4-2; clone_size: few; cdr3_aa: CASSQELGLISGANVLTF; cdr3_nt: TGTGCCAGCAGCCAAGAGCTGGGACTCATCTCTGGGGCCAACGTCCTGACTTTC
j_call: TRBJ2-5; d_call: -; v_call: TRBV15; clone_size: many; cdr3_aa: CATSRAIPGAGEETQYF; cdr3_nt: TGTGCCACCAGCAGAGCCATTCCAGGGGCGGGCGAAGAGACCCAGTACTTC
j_call: TRBJ2-2; d_call: -; v_call: TRBV7-6; clone_size: -; cdr3_aa: CASSLAAESNTGELFF; cdr3_nt: TGTGCCAGCAGCTTAGCGGCGGAATCGAACACCGGGGAGCTGTTTTTT
j_call: TRBJ2-2; d_call: -; v_call: TRBV4-3; clone_size: many; cdr3_aa: CASSQDLSGPLSEDGELFF; cdr3_nt: TGCGCCAGCAGCCAAGATCTGTCAGGGCCCCTGTCGGAGGACGGGGAGCTGTTTTTT
j_call: TRBJ2-2; d_call: TRBD2; v_call: TRBV3-1; clone_size: few; cdr3_aa: CASSRPAGANTGELFF; cdr3_nt: TGTGCCAGCAGCCGACCAGCGGGAGCGAACACCGGGGAGCTGTTTTTT
j_call: TRBJ2-7; d_call: -; v_call: TRBV29-1; clone_size: -; cdr3_aa: CSVEGQGKTYEQYF; cdr3_nt: TGCAGCGTTGAGGGCCAGGGGAAGACCTACGAGCAGTACTTC
j_call: TRBJ1-5; d_call: -; v_call: TRBV7-2; clone_size: few; cdr3_aa: CASSLRFGPRNQPQHF; cdr3_nt: TGTGCCAGCAGCTTACGGTTCGGGCCCCGGAATCAGCCCCAGCATTTT
j_call: TRBJ2-5; d_call: -; v_call: TRBV20-1; clone_size: many; cdr3_aa: CSARQGLQETQYF; cdr3_nt: TGCAGTGCTAGACAGGGACTCCAAGAGACCCAGTACTTC
j_call: TRBJ2-6; d_call: -; v_call: TRBV28; clone_size: few; cdr3_aa: CASREGAGANVLTF; cdr3_nt: TGTGCCAGCAGGGAGGGAGCTGGGGCCAACGTCCTGACTTTC
j_call: TRBJ2-3; d_call: TRBD2; v_call: TRBV28; clone_size: few; cdr3_aa: CASSTNLVAGAYTDTQYF; cdr3_nt: TGTGCCAGCAGTACCAACCTCGTAGCGGGAGCATACACAGATACGCAGTATTTT
j_call: TRBJ2-5; d_call: TRBD1; v_call: TRBV24-1; clone_size: many; cdr3_aa: CATSDPTGGETQYF; cdr3_nt: TGTGCCACCAGTGATCCGACAGGGGGAGAGACCCAGTACTTC
j_call: TRBJ1-4; d_call: -; v_call: TRBV28; clone_size: -; cdr3_aa: CASSFGQGREKLFF; cdr3_nt: TGTGCCAGCAGTTTTGGCCAGGGGCGTGAAAAACTGTTTTTT
j_call: TRBJ2-5; d_call: TRBD2; v_call: TRBV5-1; clone_size: -; cdr3_aa: CASSSIGTSGRETQYF; cdr3_nt: TGCGCCAGCAGCTCGATCGGGACTAGCGGGAGGGAGACCCAGTACTTC
j_call: TRBJ2-5; d_call: -; v_call: TRBV20-1; clone_size: few; cdr3_aa: CSARDSRQRGETQYF; cdr3_nt: TGCAGTGCTAGAGACTCGCGGCAAAGAGGAGAGACCCAGTACTTC
j_call: TRBJ2-5; d_call: -; v_call: TRBV20-1; clone_size: -; cdr3_aa: CSARVSPLQETLYF; cdr3_nt: TGCAGTGCTAGAGTCTCTCCACTTCAAGAGACCCTGTACTTC
j_call: TRBJ2-5; d_call: -; v_call: TRBV29-1; clone_size: -; cdr3_aa: CSAVGQGGRETQYF; cdr3_nt: TGCAGCGCTGTAGGGCAGGGGGGCAGGGAGACCCAGTACTTC
j_call: TRBJ2-7; d_call: -; v_call: TRBV29-1; clone_size: few; cdr3_aa: CSVWVPTYEQYF; cdr3_nt: TGCAGCGTTTGGGTGCCGACCTACGAGCAGTACTTC
j_call: TRBJ1-4; d_call: -; v_call: TRBV3-1; clone_size: few; cdr3_aa: CASSQDSVFREGEKLFF; cdr3_nt: TGTGCCAGCAGCCAAGATTCGGTGTTCAGGGAGGGTGAAAAACTGTTTTTT
j_call: TRBJ2-2; d_call: -; v_call: TRBV18; clone_size: -; cdr3_aa: CASSQGTTNTGELFF; cdr3_nt: TGTGCCAGCTCACAAGGGACAACGAACACCGGGGAGCTGTTTTTT
j_call: TRBJ2-3; d_call: -; v_call: TRBV18; clone_size: -; cdr3_aa: CASSPLRAAGTDTQYF; cdr3_nt: TGTGCCAGCTCACCACTGCGGGCCGCGGGAACAGATACGCAGTATTTT
j_call: TRBJ2-4; d_call: -; v_call: TRBV20-1; clone_size: -; cdr3_aa: CSPLGGSKGAKNIQYF; cdr3_nt: TGCAGCCCACTAGGAGGAAGTAAGGGAGCCAAAAACATTCAGTACTTC
j_call: TRBJ1-4; d_call: -; v_call: TRBV14; clone_size: many; cdr3_aa: CASSYRRPNEKLFF; cdr3_nt: TGTGCCAGCAGCTACAGGCGTCCTAATGAAAAACTGTTTTTT
j_call: TRBJ2-7; d_call: -; v_call: TRBV27; clone_size: many; cdr3_aa: CASSSGGRQYF; cdr3_nt: TGTGCCAGCAGTTCTGGCGGAAGGCAGTACTTC
j_call: TRBJ2-3; d_call: -; v_call: TRBV29-1; clone_size: few; cdr3_aa: CSALERVISTDTQYF; cdr3_nt: TGCAGCGCCTTGGAGCGGGTGATTAGCACAGATACGCAGTATTTT
j_call: TRBJ2-7; d_call: TRBD2; v_call: TRBV6-2/TRBV6-3; clone_size: many; cdr3_aa: CASSGTSGTSYEQYF; cdr3_nt: TGTGCCAGCAGCGGGACTAGCGGGACCTCCTACGAGCAGTACTTC
j_call: TRBJ2-4; d_call: TRBD2; v_call: TRBV28; clone_size: few; cdr3_aa: CASSSSPLAGGSKNIQYF; cdr3_nt: TGTGCCAGCAGTTCCTCCCCCTTGGCGGGAGGGAGCAAAAACATTCAGTACTTC
j_call: TRBJ2-7; d_call: TRBD1; v_call: TRBV6-1; clone_size: many; cdr3_aa: CASIRTGGSYEQYF; cdr3_nt: TGTGCCAGCATTCGGACAGGGGGCTCCTACGAGCAGTACTTC
j_call: TRBJ1-2; d_call: -; v_call: TRBV20-1; clone_size: few; cdr3_aa: CSASTRDTLGGYTF; cdr3_nt: TGCAGTGCTAGTACCCGGGACACCCTTGGAGGCTACACCTTC
j_call: TRBJ2-7; d_call: TRBD2; v_call: TRBV29-1; clone_size: -; cdr3_aa: CSVVPSGRASYEQYF; cdr3_nt: TGCAGCGTTGTGCCTAGCGGGAGGGCCTCCTACGAGCAGTACTTC
j_call: TRBJ1-1; d_call: TRBD1; v_call: TRBV5-1; clone_size: -; cdr3_aa: CASYPGQGAGTEAFF; cdr3_nt: TGCGCCAGCTACCCGGGACAGGGGGCCGGAACTGAAGCTTTCTTT
j_call: TRBJ2-3; d_call: -; v_call: TRBV29-1; clone_size: few; cdr3_aa: CSVEDGGGTDTQYF; cdr3_nt: TGCAGCGTTGAAGATGGGGGAGGCACAGATACGCAGTATTTT
j_call: TRBJ2-6; d_call: -; v_call: TRBV7-2; clone_size: many; cdr3_aa: CASSLGQGQRANVLTF; cdr3_nt: TGTGCCAGCAGCTTAGGGCAGGGGCAACGGGCCAACGTCCTGACTTTC
j_call: TRBJ2-5; d_call: -; v_call: TRBV28; clone_size: -; cdr3_aa: CASSGTPQETQYF; cdr3_nt: TGTGCCAGCAGCGGGACGCCCCAAGAGACCCAGTACTTC
j_call: TRBJ2-5; d_call: -; v_call: TRBV21-1; clone_size: -; cdr3_aa: CASSKVIRSGRTGETQYF; cdr3_nt: TGTGCCAGCAGCAAAGTTATACGGAGCGGGAGAACTGGTGAGACCCAGTACTTC
j_call: TRBJ2-2; d_call: TRBD1; v_call: TRBV7-6; clone_size: few; cdr3_aa: CASSLEGATGELFF; cdr3_nt: TGTGCCAGCAGCTTAGAGGGGGCTACCGGGGAGCTGTTTTTT
j_call: TRBJ2-1; d_call: -; v_call: TRBV29-1; clone_size: many; cdr3_aa: CSVVQGANEQFF; cdr3_nt: TGCAGCGTTGTACAGGGCGCCAATGAGCAGTTCTTC
j_call: TRBJ2-7; d_call: TRBD2; v_call: TRBV5-1; clone_size: -; cdr3_aa: CATSSGNSYEQYF; cdr3_nt: TGCGCCACCTCTAGCGGGAACTCCTACGAGCAGTACTTC
j_call: TRBJ1-1; d_call: -; v_call: TRBV4-2; clone_size: few; cdr3_aa: CASSQDDPTGNTEAFF; cdr3_nt: TGTGCCAGCAGCCAAGATGACCCGACAGGGAACACTGAAGCTTTCTTT
j_call: TRBJ2-2; d_call: -; v_call: TRBV10-3; clone_size: many; cdr3_aa: CAISGLRDSVPGELFF; cdr3_nt: TGTGCCATCAGTGGACTGCGGGACTCCGTTCCCGGGGAGCTGTTTTTT
j_call: TRBJ2-7; d_call: -; v_call: TRBV20-1; clone_size: many; cdr3_aa: CSARDGGGGSSYEQYF; cdr3_nt: TGCAGTGCTAGAGATGGGGGAGGGGGAAGCTCCTACGAGCAGTACTTC
j_call: TRBJ2-7; d_call: -; v_call: TRBV29-1; clone_size: many; cdr3_aa: CSVGVGSYEQYF; cdr3_nt: TGCAGCGTTGGGGTCGGGTCCTACGAGCAGTACTTC